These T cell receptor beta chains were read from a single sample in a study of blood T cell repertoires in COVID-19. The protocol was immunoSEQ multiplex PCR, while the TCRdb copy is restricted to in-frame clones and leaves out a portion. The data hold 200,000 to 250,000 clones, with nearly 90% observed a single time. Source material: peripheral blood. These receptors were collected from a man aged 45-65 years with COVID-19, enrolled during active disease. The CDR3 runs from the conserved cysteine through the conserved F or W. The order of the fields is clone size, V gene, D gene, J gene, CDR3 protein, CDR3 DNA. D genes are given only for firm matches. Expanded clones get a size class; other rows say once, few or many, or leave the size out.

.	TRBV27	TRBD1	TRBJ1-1	CASSTGTAVEAFF	TGTGCCAGCAGCACGGGGACAGCCGTTGAAGCTTTCTTT
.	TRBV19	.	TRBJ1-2	CASSIGRTAGPRSYGYTF	TGTGCCAGTAGTATAGGTCGGACAGCGGGACCCCGATCCTATGGCTACACCTTC
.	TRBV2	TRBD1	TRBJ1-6	CASSESGQENNSPLHF	TGTGCCAGCAGTGAATCAGGACAGGAAAATAATTCACCCCTCCACTTT
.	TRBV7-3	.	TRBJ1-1	CASSQTSNTEAFF	TGTGCCAGCTCACAGACCTCGAACACTGAAGCTTTCTTT
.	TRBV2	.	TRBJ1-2	CASSVRQLNNYGYTF	TGTGCCAGCAGTGTCCGTCAGTTGAATAACTATGGCTACACCTTC
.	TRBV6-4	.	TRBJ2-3	CASRVGAGGQLGTDTQYF	TGTGCCAGCAGAGTGGGCGCGGGGGGACAGTTGGGCACAGATACGCAGTATTTT
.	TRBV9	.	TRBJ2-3	CASSVASQGDTQYF	TGTGCCAGCAGCGTAGCTAGCCAAGGGGATACGCAGTATTTT
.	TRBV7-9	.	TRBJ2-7	CASSLVQGVYEQYF	TGTGCCAGCAGCTTAGTTCAGGGTGTTTACGAGCAGTACTTC
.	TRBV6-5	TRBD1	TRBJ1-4	CASSYYRGHNEKLFF	TGTGCCAGCAGTTACTACAGGGGGCACAATGAAAAACTGTTTTTT
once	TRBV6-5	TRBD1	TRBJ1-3	CASKNRGSGNTIYF	TGTGCCAGCAAGAACAGGGGGTCAGGAAACACCATATATTTT
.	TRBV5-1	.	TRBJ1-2	CASSPAPGRIYGYTF	TGCGCCAGCAGCCCCGCCCCCGGCAGGATCTATGGCTACACCTTC
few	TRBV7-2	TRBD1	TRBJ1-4	CASSLGQGGKLFF	TGTGCCAGCAGCTTGGGACAGGGAGGAAAACTGTTTTTT
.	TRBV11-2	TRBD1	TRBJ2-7	CASRERQGRWGEQYF	TGTGCCAGCAGGGAAAGACAGGGTCGTTGGGGGGAGCAGTACTTC
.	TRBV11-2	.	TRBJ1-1	CASSPLMNTEAFF	TGTGCCAGCAGCCCCCTAATGAACACTGAAGCTTTCTTT
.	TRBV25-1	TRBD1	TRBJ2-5	CASSEPGTGGTQYF	TGTGCCAGCAGTGAGCCCGGGACAGGGGGGACCCAGTACTTC
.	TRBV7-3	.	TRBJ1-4	CASSLFGGPTNEKLFF	TGTGCCAGCAGCTTATTTGGGGGCCCAACTAATGAAAAACTGTTTTTT
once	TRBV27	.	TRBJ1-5	CASTPRGASNQPQHF	TGTGCCAGCACCCCGCGGGGGGCAAGCAATCAGCCCCAGCATTTT
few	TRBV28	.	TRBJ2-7	CASSLYNYEQYF	TGTGCCAGCAGTTTATACAACTACGAGCAGTACTTC
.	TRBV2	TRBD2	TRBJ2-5	CASGGVETQYF	TGTGCCAGCGGGGGGGTGGAGACCCAGTACTTC
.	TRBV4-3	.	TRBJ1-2	CASSQDLGVEGYTF	TGCGCCAGCAGCCAAGATCTAGGGGTGGAGGGCTACACCTTC
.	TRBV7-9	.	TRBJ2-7	CASSLLPRGYEQYF	TGTGCCAGCAGCTTATTGCCTCGAGGGTACGAGCAGTACTTC
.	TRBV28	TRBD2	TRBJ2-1	CASSRRLAGGPNEQFF	TGTGCCAGCAGTCGCCGACTAGCGGGAGGGCCTAACGAGCAGTTCTTC
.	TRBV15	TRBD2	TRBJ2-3	CATTSGNTDTQYF	TGTGCCACCACTAGCGGGAATACAGATACGCAGTATTTT
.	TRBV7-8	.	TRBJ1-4	CASRAGVTNEKLFF	TGTGCCAGCAGGGCAGGGGTGACTAATGAAAAACTGTTTTTT
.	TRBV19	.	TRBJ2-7	CASSIVGSNYEQYF	TGTGCCAGTAGTATTGTGGGGAGCAATTACGAGCAGTACTTC
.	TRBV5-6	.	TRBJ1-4	CASRERGKGTELFF	TGTGCCAGCAGGGAGCGGGGGAAAGGTACGGAACTGTTTTTT
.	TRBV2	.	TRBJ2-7	CASKIAYEQYF	TGTGCCAGCAAGATAGCCTACGAGCAGTACTTC
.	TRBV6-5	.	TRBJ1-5	CASSYSEPGLGQPQHF	TGTGCCAGCAGTTACTCGGAACCGGGTTTGGGTCAGCCCCAGCATTTT
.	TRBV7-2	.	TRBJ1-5	CASSPEGGPNQPQHF	TGTGCCAGCAGCCCTGAGGGCGGACCCAATCAGCCCCAGCATTTT
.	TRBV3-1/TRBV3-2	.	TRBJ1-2	CASSQDLGVGYGYTF	TGTGCCAGCAGCCAAGATTTAGGGGTGGGCTATGGCTACACCTTC
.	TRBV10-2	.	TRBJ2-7	CASRQGIYEQYF	TGCGCCAGCAGACAGGGAATTTACGAGCAGTACTTC
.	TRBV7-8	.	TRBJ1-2	CASSLAQGRWGYTF	TGTGCCAGCAGCTTAGCGCAGGGCAGATGGGGCTACACCTTC
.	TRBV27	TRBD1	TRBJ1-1	CASSSLRSGGGTEAFF	TGTGCCAGCAGCTCCCTTCGGTCAGGGGGTGGCACTGAAGCTTTCTTT
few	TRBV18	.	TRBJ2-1	CASSPISGGLPWRNEQFF	TGTGCCAGCTCACCCATATCAGGGGGACTTCCCTGGAGGAATGAGCAGTTCTTC
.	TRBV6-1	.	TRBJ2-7	CASSDHYEQYF	TGTGCCAGCAGTGACCATTACGAGCAGTACTTC
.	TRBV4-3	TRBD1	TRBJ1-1	CASSLGTTGTDEAFF	TGCGCCAGCAGCCTCGGAACCACCGGGACAGACGAAGCTTTCTTT
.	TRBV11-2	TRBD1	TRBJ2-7	CASSTRRPDRDLSYEQYF	TGTGCCAGCAGCACCCGGCGGCCTGACAGGGATCTATCCTACGAGCAGTACTTC
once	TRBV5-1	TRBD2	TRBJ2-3	CASSLGSSGGRTDTQYF	TGCGCCAGCAGCTTGGGGTCTAGCGGGGGCCGCACAGATACGCAGTATTTT
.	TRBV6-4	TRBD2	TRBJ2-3	CASSAAGGGTDTQYF	TGTGCCAGCAGTGCCGCCGGGGGGGGCACAGATACGCAGTATTTT
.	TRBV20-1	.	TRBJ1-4	CSASSETQSNPRNEKLFF	TGCAGTGCAAGTTCCGAGACACAATCTAACCCCAGGAATGAAAAACTGTTTTTT
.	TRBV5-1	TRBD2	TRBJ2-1	CASSLLRGLGDSEQFF	TGCGCCAGCAGCCTCCTGAGGGGACTAGGGGATAGTGAGCAGTTCTTC
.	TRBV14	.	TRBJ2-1	CASSQELGGGNEQFF	TGTGCCAGCAGCCAAGAATTGGGGGGAGGTAATGAGCAGTTCTTC
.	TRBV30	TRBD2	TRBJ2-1	CAWSVRGGRSYNEQFF	TGTGCCTGGAGTGTACGGGGGGGCAGGTCCTACAATGAGCAGTTCTTC
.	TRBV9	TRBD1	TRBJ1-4	CASSVSGQVDEKLFF	TGTGCCAGCAGCGTATCAGGACAGGTTGATGAAAAACTGTTTTTT
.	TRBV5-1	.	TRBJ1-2	CASRPGSSGYGYTF	TGCGCCAGCAGACCGGGAAGTAGCGGCTATGGCTACACCTTC
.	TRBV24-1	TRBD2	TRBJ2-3	CATSDSLAGGQIDTQYF	TGTGCCACCAGTGACTCCCTAGCGGGGGGGCAAATAGATACGCAGTATTTT